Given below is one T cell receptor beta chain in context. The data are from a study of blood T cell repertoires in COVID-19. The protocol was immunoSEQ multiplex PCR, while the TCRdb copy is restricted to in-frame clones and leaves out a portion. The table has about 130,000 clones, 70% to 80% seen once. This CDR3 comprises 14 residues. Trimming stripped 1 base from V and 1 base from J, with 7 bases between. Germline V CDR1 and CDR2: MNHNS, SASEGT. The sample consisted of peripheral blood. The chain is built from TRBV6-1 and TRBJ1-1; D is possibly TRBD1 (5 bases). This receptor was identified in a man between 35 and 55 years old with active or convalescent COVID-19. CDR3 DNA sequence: TGTGCCAGCAGTGAAGTGGGGGGGAACACTGAAGCTTTCTTT. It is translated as CASSEVGGNTEAFF.